A selection of T cell receptor beta chains follows, all from one sample in a study of metastatic and nonmetastatic thyroid tumors. TCRdb reassembled clones from the PCR reads with MiXCR. The table lists approximately 50,000 clones, 4% to 5% of them singletons, with around a tenth in the top ten. Sequencing was performed on blood. Every receptor here comes from a female donor with papillary thyroid cancer or a benign thyroid nodule (not recorded which). Some clones in this sample may be carry-over from other donors' samples. The CDR3 runs from the conserved cysteine through the conserved F or W. Fields, in order: CDR3 DNA, CDR3 protein, clone size, CDR3 length, D gene, V gene, J gene. The D gene is left open where the match is weak. The size field is filled for only some rows; it gives once, few, many or a size class.

CDR3 DNA: TGTGCCAGTAAGGGGACGGTCTATAGCAATCAGCCCCAGCATTTT
CDR3 protein: CASKGTVYSNQPQHF
clone size: many
CDR3 length: 15
D gene: -
V gene: TRBV19
J gene: TRBJ1-5

CDR3 DNA: TGTGCCAGCAGCCAACGCGGGAGTCAACACGAGCAGTACTTC
CDR3 protein: CASSQRGSQHEQYF
clone size: -
CDR3 length: 14
D gene: TRBD2
V gene: TRBV7-9
J gene: TRBJ2-7

CDR3 DNA: TGTGCCAGCAGTTACTCAGCAGGGGCGGATGAGCAGTTCTTC
CDR3 protein: CASSYSAGADEQFF
clone size: -
CDR3 length: 14
D gene: -
V gene: TRBV6-5
J gene: TRBJ2-1

CDR3 DNA: TGCAGTGCTAGACGTATAGCGGGAGCCGGAGAGACCCAGTACTTC
CDR3 protein: CSARRIAGAGETQYF
clone size: many
CDR3 length: 15
D gene: TRBD2
V gene: TRBV20-1
J gene: TRBJ2-5

CDR3 DNA: TGTGCCAGCAGTGTCCACCCCATATCGAATCAGCCCCAGCATTTT
CDR3 protein: CASSVHPISNQPQHF
clone size: few
CDR3 length: 15
D gene: -
V gene: TRBV6-1
J gene: TRBJ1-5

CDR3 DNA: TGTGCCAGCAGTTCCCTCCCTGGGGCCAACGTCCTGACTTTC
CDR3 protein: CASSSLPGANVLTF
clone size: -
CDR3 length: 14
D gene: -
V gene: TRBV6-5
J gene: TRBJ2-6

CDR3 DNA: TGTGCCAGCAGTGCACAGAGATATGGCTACACCTTC
CDR3 protein: CASSAQRYGYTF
clone size: medium-sized
CDR3 length: 12
D gene: -
V gene: TRBV6-1
J gene: TRBJ1-2

CDR3 DNA: TGTGCCAGCAGTGAGGGTGCGGGATCTGGGGCCAACGTCCTGACTTTC
CDR3 protein: CASSEGAGSGANVLTF
clone size: many
CDR3 length: 16
D gene: -
V gene: TRBV6-4
J gene: TRBJ2-6

CDR3 DNA: TGTGCCAGCAGTTACGGACTAGCGGGAGCTTACGATACGCAGTATTTT
CDR3 protein: CASSYGLAGAYDTQYF
clone size: medium-sized
CDR3 length: 16
D gene: TRBD2
V gene: TRBV6-1
J gene: TRBJ2-3

CDR3 DNA: TGTGCCAGCAGTTTGACAGGGCTGCACTCACCCCTCCACTTT
CDR3 protein: CASSLTGLHSPLHF
clone size: -
CDR3 length: 14
D gene: TRBD1
V gene: TRBV28
J gene: TRBJ1-6

CDR3 DNA: TGTGCCAGCAGTCCCTTAACTAGCGGGAGCACAGATACGCAGTATTTT
CDR3 protein: CASSPLTSGSTDTQYF
clone size: few
CDR3 length: 16
D gene: TRBD2
V gene: TRBV6-1
J gene: TRBJ2-3

CDR3 DNA: TGTGCCAGCAGTTACCTACAGGGCTCCTATAATTCACCCCTCCACTTT
CDR3 protein: CASSYLQGSYNSPLHF
clone size: few
CDR3 length: 16
D gene: -
V gene: TRBV28
J gene: TRBJ1-6

CDR3 DNA: TGTGCCAGCAGCTTTGGACTATCCTACGAGCAGTACTTC
CDR3 protein: CASSFGLSYEQYF
clone size: many
CDR3 length: 13
D gene: -
V gene: TRBV13
J gene: TRBJ2-7

CDR3 DNA: TGTGCCAGCAGCTTAAGGAGTCATCAAAGCGATGAGCAGTTCTTC
CDR3 protein: CASSLRSHQSDEQFF
clone size: -
CDR3 length: 15
D gene: -
V gene: TRBV7-3
J gene: TRBJ2-1

CDR3 DNA: TGCAGCGTGGAACGAACTAGGCTGTCGTACGAGCAGTACTTC
CDR3 protein: CSVERTRLSYEQYF
clone size: many
CDR3 length: 14
D gene: -
V gene: TRBV29-1
J gene: TRBJ2-7

CDR3 DNA: TGCGCCAGCAGTATGGACAGGGGGAACCAAGAGACCCAGTACTTC
CDR3 protein: CASSMDRGNQETQYF
clone size: -
CDR3 length: 15
D gene: TRBD1
V gene: TRBV10-1
J gene: TRBJ2-5

CDR3 DNA: TGTGCCAGCCGAGAGGTTGGGGTTTACAATGAGCAGTTCTTC
CDR3 protein: CASREVGVYNEQFF
clone size: medium-sized
CDR3 length: 14
D gene: -
V gene: TRBV6-1
J gene: TRBJ2-1

CDR3 DNA: TGTGCCAGCAGTTCCGGCGGCGATACGCAGTATTTT
CDR3 protein: CASSSGGDTQYF
clone size: many
CDR3 length: 12
D gene: -
V gene: TRBV12-3/TRBV12-4
J gene: TRBJ2-3

CDR3 DNA: TGTGCCAGCAGTGGGGGGGGAGGTGGGGGTGAGCAGTTCTTC
CDR3 protein: CASSGGGGGGEQFF
clone size: many
CDR3 length: 14
D gene: TRBD2
V gene: TRBV2
J gene: TRBJ2-1

CDR3 DNA: TGTGCCAGCAGTTTACTAGAGAACACTGAAGCTTTCTTT
CDR3 protein: CASSLLENTEAFF
clone size: many
CDR3 length: 13
D gene: -
V gene: TRBV12-3/TRBV12-4
J gene: TRBJ1-1

CDR3 DNA: TGTGCCAGCAGTGAGGTGACGAACACTGAAGCTTTCTTT
CDR3 protein: CASSEVTNTEAFF
clone size: few
CDR3 length: 13
D gene: -
V gene: TRBV6-1
J gene: TRBJ1-1

CDR3 DNA: TGTGCCAGCCGGGACAGGAGGTCCGAGCAGTACTTC
CDR3 protein: CASRDRRSEQYF
clone size: many
CDR3 length: 12
D gene: TRBD1
V gene: TRBV2
J gene: TRBJ2-7

CDR3 DNA: TGTGCCAGCAGTATCAAAGGGGGCTACGAGCAGTACTTC
CDR3 protein: CASSIKGGYEQYF
clone size: many
CDR3 length: 13
D gene: -
V gene: TRBV27
J gene: TRBJ2-7

CDR3 DNA: TGTGCCTGGAGTTTCCCGGGACAGGATAATTCACCCCTCCACTTT
CDR3 protein: CAWSFPGQDNSPLHF
clone size: many
CDR3 length: 15
D gene: TRBD1
V gene: TRBV30
J gene: TRBJ1-6

CDR3 DNA: TGTGCCACCAGTAAACAGGATTGGGGGTCTAATGAAAAACTGTTTTTT
CDR3 protein: CATSKQDWGSNEKLFF
clone size: many
CDR3 length: 16
D gene: -
V gene: TRBV15
J gene: TRBJ1-4

CDR3 DNA: TGTGCCAGTAATCACCGGGACAGGGATAGTCAGCCCCAGCATTTT
CDR3 protein: CASNHRDRDSQPQHF
clone size: many
CDR3 length: 15
D gene: TRBD1
V gene: TRBV19
J gene: TRBJ1-5

CDR3 DNA: TGTGCCAGCAGCTTAGTTACAGGGGGAGGCTATGGCTACACCTTC
CDR3 protein: CASSLVTGGGYGYTF
clone size: few
CDR3 length: 15
D gene: TRBD1
V gene: TRBV7-2
J gene: TRBJ1-2

CDR3 DNA: TGCAGTGCTAGCCCCAGCGCGGCCGTGGAGCTGTTTTTT
CDR3 protein: CSASPSAAVELFF
clone size: -
CDR3 length: 13
D gene: -
V gene: TRBV20-1
J gene: TRBJ2-2

CDR3 DNA: TGTGCCTGGAACAGGGGTGAAGGCCAGCCCCAGCATTTT
CDR3 protein: CAWNRGEGQPQHF
clone size: many
CDR3 length: 13
D gene: TRBD1
V gene: TRBV30
J gene: TRBJ1-5

CDR3 DNA: TGTGCCAGCTCTACGCCTAGCGGGATCCGAGATACGCAGTATTTT
CDR3 protein: CASSTPSGIRDTQYF
clone size: many
CDR3 length: 15
D gene: TRBD2
V gene: TRBV6-2/TRBV6-3
J gene: TRBJ2-3

CDR3 DNA: TGTGCCAGCAGGCGGGAGATAAATGAGCAGTTCTTC
CDR3 protein: CASRREINEQFF
clone size: -
CDR3 length: 12
D gene: TRBD2
V gene: TRBV6-1
J gene: TRBJ2-1

CDR3 DNA: TGTGCCAGCAGTGCCTCAGGGGCCCAGACCGGGGAGCTGTTTTTT
CDR3 protein: CASSASGAQTGELFF
clone size: -
CDR3 length: 15
D gene: -
V gene: TRBV6-1
J gene: TRBJ2-2

CDR3 DNA: TGCAGTGCTGGTGAGGGACAGGTCGGGTACGAGCAGTACTTC
CDR3 protein: CSAGEGQVGYEQYF
clone size: few
CDR3 length: 14
D gene: TRBD1
V gene: TRBV20-1
J gene: TRBJ2-7

CDR3 DNA: TGTGCCAGCAGTCACGGACATAATGAAAAACTGTTTTTT
CDR3 protein: CASSHGHNEKLFF
clone size: many
CDR3 length: 13
D gene: -
V gene: TRBV6-1
J gene: TRBJ1-4

CDR3 DNA: TGTGCCAGCAGTGATGTGGCGGGAGGCACCGGGGAGCTGTTTTTT
CDR3 protein: CASSDVAGGTGELFF
clone size: -
CDR3 length: 15
D gene: TRBD2
V gene: TRBV6-1
J gene: TRBJ2-2

CDR3 DNA: TGTGCCAGCAGTTACCGGACAGGGAAGGCGAATGAAAAACTGTTTTTT
CDR3 protein: CASSYRTGKANEKLFF
clone size: many
CDR3 length: 16
D gene: TRBD1
V gene: TRBV6-6
J gene: TRBJ1-4

CDR3 DNA: TGTGCCAGCATCGAGACAGAAAGCTCCTACAATGAGCAGTTCTTC
CDR3 protein: CASIETESSYNEQFF
clone size: -
CDR3 length: 15
D gene: -
V gene: TRBV7-3
J gene: TRBJ2-1

CDR3 DNA: TGTGCCTGGAGTGGAGGGCCTAGCGGTGACACAGATACGCAGTATTTT
CDR3 protein: CAWSGGPSGDTDTQYF
clone size: many
CDR3 length: 16
D gene: TRBD2
V gene: TRBV30
J gene: TRBJ2-3

CDR3 DNA: TGTGCCAGCAGCCCGGGAGGACAATTCTATGGCTACACCTTC
CDR3 protein: CASSPGGQFYGYTF
clone size: many
CDR3 length: 14
D gene: -
V gene: TRBV3-1
J gene: TRBJ1-2

CDR3 DNA: TGTGCCAGCAGTGAATTTCCTAGCGGGGAGACAGATGCGCAGTATTTT
CDR3 protein: CASSEFPSGETDAQYF
clone size: many
CDR3 length: 16
D gene: TRBD2
V gene: TRBV6-4
J gene: TRBJ2-3

CDR3 DNA: TGTGCCAGCACCTTAGGGGGAGGGGGGCCCTATGGCTACACCTTC
CDR3 protein: CASTLGGGGPYGYTF
clone size: few
CDR3 length: 15
D gene: -
V gene: TRBV28
J gene: TRBJ1-2

CDR3 DNA: TGCGCCAGCAGCTTGGAGCCGGGACTGTACCAAGAGACCCAGTACTTC
CDR3 protein: CASSLEPGLYQETQYF
clone size: many
CDR3 length: 16
D gene: -
V gene: TRBV5-1
J gene: TRBJ2-5

CDR3 DNA: TGTGCCAGCACTTACTCTACGGGACTAGAGGGGTTGGGGCAGTTCTTC
CDR3 protein: CASTYSTGLEGLGQFF
clone size: -
CDR3 length: 16
D gene: TRBD2
V gene: TRBV6-5
J gene: TRBJ2-1

CDR3 DNA: TGTGCCAGCAGCTTACGGGGACAGGGAGGCTACGAGCAGTACTTC
CDR3 protein: CASSLRGQGGYEQYF
clone size: few
CDR3 length: 15
D gene: TRBD1
V gene: TRBV7-9
J gene: TRBJ2-7

CDR3 DNA: TGTGCCAGCAGAAACGGGGGTGCTGAAGCTTTCTTT
CDR3 protein: CASRNGGAEAFF
clone size: -
CDR3 length: 12
D gene: -
V gene: TRBV2
J gene: TRBJ1-1

CDR3 DNA: TGTGCCAGCAGTACAAAGATGAACACTGAAGCTTTCTTT
CDR3 protein: CASSTKMNTEAFF
clone size: many
CDR3 length: 13
D gene: -
V gene: TRBV6-1
J gene: TRBJ1-1

CDR3 DNA: TGTGCCAGCAGTGAAGCTAGGGGGGCGGTCACTGAAGCTTTCTTT
CDR3 protein: CASSEARGAVTEAFF
clone size: many
CDR3 length: 15
D gene: -
V gene: TRBV6-1
J gene: TRBJ1-1

CDR3 DNA: TGTGCCAGTAGTTTAGACAGTCTAGCGGGAGGGCAGTACGAGCAGTACTTC
CDR3 protein: CASSLDSLAGGQYEQYF
clone size: -
CDR3 length: 17
D gene: TRBD2
V gene: TRBV12-3/TRBV12-4
J gene: TRBJ2-7

CDR3 DNA: TGCGCCAGCAGCTCTAGCGGGAGAGAGACCCAGTACTTC
CDR3 protein: CASSSSGRETQYF
clone size: many
CDR3 length: 13
D gene: TRBD2
V gene: TRBV5-1
J gene: TRBJ2-5

CDR3 DNA: TGCGCCAGCAGCCAAGGGAACGGAGGGGGTAATGAGCAGTTCTTC
CDR3 protein: CASSQGNGGGNEQFF
clone size: many
CDR3 length: 15
D gene: -
V gene: TRBV4-1
J gene: TRBJ2-1

CDR3 DNA: TGTGCCAGCAGTGAAGCGGAAGGGGGCACTACATATGGCTACACCTTC
CDR3 protein: CASSEAEGGTTYGYTF
clone size: -
CDR3 length: 16
D gene: TRBD1
V gene: TRBV6-1
J gene: TRBJ1-2

CDR3 DNA: TGTGCCAGCACTAATGTAGGGTATAGCACTGAAGCTTTCTTT
CDR3 protein: CASTNVGYSTEAFF
clone size: -
CDR3 length: 14
D gene: -
V gene: TRBV6-1
J gene: TRBJ1-1

CDR3 DNA: TGTGCCAGCACCCGACAGTGGGCCAGTTACGATCAGTACTTC
CDR3 protein: CASTRQWASYDQYF
clone size: few
CDR3 length: 14
D gene: -
V gene: TRBV12-3/TRBV12-4
J gene: TRBJ2-7

CDR3 DNA: TGTGCCAGCAGCGTGGGACTAGCGGGAGAGTTCTACGAGCAGTACTTC
CDR3 protein: CASSVGLAGEFYEQYF
clone size: many
CDR3 length: 16
D gene: TRBD2
V gene: TRBV7-2
J gene: TRBJ2-7

CDR3 DNA: TGTGCCAGCAGCTCCCGGTCCCGTAGCGGGAGCACAGATACGCAGTATTTT
CDR3 protein: CASSSRSRSGSTDTQYF
clone size: -
CDR3 length: 17
D gene: TRBD2
V gene: TRBV5-4
J gene: TRBJ2-3